Listed below are T cell receptor beta chains from one sample, sequenced in a study of glioma-infiltrating T cells. TCRdb ran MiXCR on the multiplex PCR reads and lists one entry per CDR3 protein. The sample lists 90,000 to 110,000 distinct CDR3 sequences, under 30% occurring once. The sequenced material came from glioma tissue, nonneoplastic brain tissue, or PBMCs (not recorded which). These receptors were obtained from a human donor with low-grade glioma or glioblastoma, undergoing nonglioma brain surgery, or in good health (not recorded which). The CDR3 runs from the conserved cysteine through the conserved F or W. Fields, in order: J gene, clone size, D gene, V gene, CDR3 protein, CDR3 DNA. D genes are given only for firm matches. Part of the rows lack a size; the others show once, few, many or a class for expanded clones.

>TRBJ1-1|many|NA|TRBV6-5
CASSYGHMNTEAFF
TGTGCCAGCAGTTACGGGCACATGAACACTGAAGCTTTCTTT
>TRBJ1-1|many|TRBD1|TRBV4-2
CASSQEGGAEAFF
TGTGCCAGCAGCCAAGAAGGGGGCGCGGAAGCTTTCTTT
>TRBJ1-5|many|NA|TRBV4-3
CASSQDARGQPQHF
TGCGCCAGCAGCCAAGATGCCAGGGGTCAGCCCCAGCATTTT
>TRBJ2-7|many|NA|TRBV14
CASSQDRTPAYEQYF
TGTGCCAGCAGCCAAGATCGCACACCCGCCTACGAGCAGTACTTC
>TRBJ2-7|few|NA|TRBV19
CASSKAGYEQYF
TGTGCCAGTAGTAAGGCGGGCTACGAGCAGTACTTC
>TRBJ2-7|many|TRBD2|TRBV11-2
CASSLSGGDEQYF
TGTGCCAGCAGCCTTAGCGGGGGTGACGAGCAGTACTTC
>TRBJ1-2|many|NA|TRBV18
CASSPQAGDYGYTF
TGTGCCAGCTCACCTCAGGCAGGGGACTATGGCTACACCTTC
>TRBJ2-5|many|NA|TRBV27
CASSPSWGGETQYF
TGTGCCAGCAGCCCCTCGTGGGGCGGAGAGACCCAGTACTTC
>TRBJ2-7|many|NA|TRBV18
CASSAGSSYEQYF
TGTGCCAGCTCCGCGGGGAGTTCCTACGAGCAGTACTTC
>TRBJ1-5|many|NA|TRBV2
CASSGSGNQPQHF
TGTGCCAGCAGTGGCTCCGGCAATCAGCCCCAGCATTTT
>TRBJ2-1|NA|NA|TRBV6-2/TRBV6-3
CASSYSSGSSYEQFF
TGTGCCAGCAGTTACTCCAGCGGAAGCTCCTATGAGCAGTTCTTC
>TRBJ1-1|many|NA|TRBV7-6
CASSSRTARNTEAFF
TGTGCCAGCAGCTCCCGGACAGCCAGGAACACTGAAGCTTTCTTT
>TRBJ1-3|many|NA|TRBV3-1
CASSGTSGNTIYF
TGTGCCAGCAGCGGGACCTCTGGAAACACCATATATTTT
>TRBJ1-1|many|NA|TRBV15
CATSSAELTEAFF
TGTGCCACCAGCAGTGCAGAGCTTACTGAAGCTTTCTTT
>TRBJ2-7|many|TRBD1|TRBV6-1
CASNLRGRGEQYF
TGTGCCAGCAACCTCAGGGGGCGAGGGGAGCAGTACTTC
>TRBJ2-7|NA|NA|TRBV10-3
CAISAQGYEQYF
TGTGCCATCAGTGCGCAGGGTTACGAGCAGTACTTC
>TRBJ2-7|NA|TRBD1|TRBV15
CATKGAGSYEQYF
TGTGCGACCAAGGGGGCTGGCTCCTACGAGCAGTACTTC
>TRBJ1-5|many|NA|TRBV6-2/TRBV6-3
CASSLGQSSHSNQPQHF
TGTGCCAGCAGTCTCGGACAGTCAAGCCATAGCAATCAGCCCCAGCATTTT
>TRBJ2-1|NA|NA|TRBV6-6
CASEKDTSYKQFF
TGTGCCAGCGAGAAAGACACTTCCTACAAGCAGTTCTTC
>TRBJ2-7|many|TRBD2|TRBV7-2
CASSRDASGRTRSYEQYF
TGTGCCAGCAGCAGAGACGCTAGCGGGAGGACCCGCTCCTACGAGCAGTACTTC
>TRBJ2-5|many|TRBD1|TRBV20-1
CSARRPGTGQETQYF
TGCAGTGCTAGAAGGCCCGGGACAGGACAAGAGACCCAGTACTTC
>TRBJ1-5|many|NA|TRBV9
CASSVDPGDNQPQHF
TGTGCCAGCAGCGTGGACCCGGGCGATAATCAGCCCCAGCATTTT
>TRBJ2-1|many|TRBD2|TRBV5-5
CASSRDYYNEQFF
TGTGCCAGCAGCCGGGACTACTACAATGAGCAGTTCTTC
>TRBJ1-3|few|NA|TRBV29-1
CSKTEGSGNTIYF
TGCAGCAAAACGGAGGGCTCTGGAAACACCATATATTTT
>TRBJ1-2|many|NA|TRBV7-2
CASSLGSGIYGYTF
TGTGCCAGCAGCTTAGGGAGTGGGATTTATGGCTACACCTTC
>TRBJ2-7|once|TRBD1|TRBV5-6
CASSLVTGNYEQYF
TGTGCCAGCAGCTTGGTGACAGGGAACTACGAGCAGTACTTC
>TRBJ2-1|many|NA|TRBV20-1
CSASTLRGPSYNEQFF
TGCAGTGCTAGTACCCTGCGGGGTCCCTCCTACAATGAGCAGTTCTTC
>TRBJ1-5|many|TRBD1|TRBV7-2
CASSLEGAGNQPQHF
TGTGCCAGCAGCTTAGAGGGGGCGGGCAATCAGCCCCAGCATTTT
>TRBJ1-1|many|NA|TRBV11-3
CASSLEGEAFF
TGTGCCAGCAGCTTAGAGGGGGAAGCTTTCTTT
>TRBJ1-2|many|NA|TRBV9
CASSVPKDGPNYGYTF
TGTGCCAGCAGCGTACCTAAGGACGGTCCTAACTATGGCTACACCTTC
>TRBJ1-1|NA|NA|TRBV27
CASSLVGKATEAIF
TGTGCCAGCAGCTTAGTGGGGAAGGCCACTGAAGCTATCTTT
>TRBJ2-1|many|TRBD2|TRBV6-1
CASSHQSGSNYNEQFF
TGTGCCAGCAGCCACCAAAGCGGGAGCAACTACAATGAGCAGTTCTTC
>TRBJ1-1|few|NA|TRBV29-1
CSDDSGMFDAFF
TGCAGCGACGACTCCGGCATGTTTGACGCTTTCTTT
>TRBJ1-5|NA|NA|TRBV7-9
CASAPGDSGNQSQHF
TGTGCCAGCGCTCCCGGGGACTCGGGCAATCAGTCCCAGCATTTT
>TRBJ1-1|NA|NA|TRBV25-1
CASRGDPKGTEAFF
TGTGCCAGCAGGGGGGACCCTAAGGGGACTGAAGCTTTCTTT
>TRBJ2-1|many|TRBD1|TRBV20-1
CSARVPGQNEQFF
TGCAGTGCTAGGGTCCCGGGACAGAATGAGCAGTTCTTC
>TRBJ1-3|many|NA|TRBV20-1
CSARVQSSGNTIYF
TGCAGTGCTAGGGTACAGAGCTCTGGAAACACCATATATTTT
>TRBJ2-1|many|TRBD2|TRBV6-4
CASSEPGTSSYNEQFF
TGTGCCAGCAGTGAACCCGGGACTAGCTCCTACAATGAGCAGTTCTTC
>TRBJ2-5|many|NA|TRBV18
CASHERPTVQETQYF
TGTGCCAGCCACGAACGGCCAACGGTACAAGAGACCCAGTACTTC
>TRBJ2-4|many|TRBD1|TRBV20-1
CSALKRGQGAKNIQYF
TGCAGTGCCTTAAAGAGGGGACAGGGCGCCAAAAACATTCAGTACTTC
>TRBJ1-5|many|TRBD1|TRBV20-1
CSASADRGNQPQHF
TGCAGTGCTAGTGCTGACAGGGGCAATCAGCCCCAGCATTTT
>TRBJ2-1|many|NA|TRBV29-1
CSGSGSVSSYNEQFF
TGCAGCGGTTCCGGGAGCGTAAGCTCCTACAATGAGCAGTTCTTC
>TRBJ2-5|many|NA|TRBV14
CASSQVTGHRQETQYF
TGTGCCAGCAGCCAAGTAACCGGACACAGACAAGAGACCCAGTACTTC
>TRBJ2-3|many|NA|TRBV7-3
CASSFPRGGADTQYF
TGTGCCAGCAGCTTCCCCCGGGGAGGAGCAGATACGCAGTATTTT
>TRBJ1-2|few|TRBD1|TRBV3-1
CASSRQGVSSGPDYGYTF
TGTGCCAGCAGCAGACAGGGCGTTTCTTCAGGCCCAGACTATGGCTACACCTTC
>TRBJ1-5|many|NA|TRBV7-9
CASSPQGYQPQHF
TGTGCCAGCAGCCCACAGGGCTATCAGCCCCAGCATTTT
>TRBJ2-7|many|TRBD2|TRBV6-5
CASSYRLAGAYEQYF
TGTGCCAGCAGTTACCGACTAGCGGGGGCCTACGAGCAGTACTTC
>TRBJ2-1|few|NA|TRBV7-3
CASSLNGNPYNEQFF
TGTGCCAGCAGCTTAAACGGGAACCCCTACAATGAGCAGTTCTTC
>TRBJ1-1|many|NA|TRBV18
CASSPGGQPNTEAFF
TGTGCCAGCTCCCCCGGCGGTCAGCCCAACACTGAAGCTTTCTTT
>TRBJ1-5|few|TRBD1|TRBV12-3/TRBV12-4
CASSLSVGAQGVGAQHF
TGTGCCAGCAGTTTATCGGTTGGAGCCCAGGGGGTTGGAGCCCAGCATTTT
>TRBJ1-4|many|TRBD1|TRBV2
CASRDRGLFF
TGTGCCAGCAGGGACAGGGGACTGTTTTTT
>TRBJ2-5|few|TRBD2|TRBV7-6
CASSLGTSGEPETQYF
TGTGCCAGCAGCCTCGGGACTAGCGGGGAGCCAGAGACCCAGTACTTC
>TRBJ2-1|many|NA|TRBV27
CASSEHPGINEQFF
TGTGCCAGCAGTGAACACCCCGGGATCAATGAGCAGTTCTTC
>TRBJ1-4|many|NA|TRBV20-1
CSARGPGFGEKLFF
TGCAGTGCTAGAGGTCCGGGCTTTGGCGAAAAACTGTTTTTT
>TRBJ1-5|NA|NA|TRBV5-8
CASSWTVNSNQPQHF
TGTGCCAGCAGCTGGACGGTAAATAGCAATCAGCCCCAGCATTTT
>TRBJ2-7|NA|TRBD1|TRBV6-2/TRBV6-3
CASATTGTGGYEQYF
TGTGCCAGCGCTACTACCGGGACAGGGGGCTACGAGCAGTACTTC
>TRBJ1-1|many|NA|TRBV6-2/TRBV6-3
CASSYRGFTEAFF
TGTGCCAGCAGTTATAGGGGTTTCACTGAAGCTTTCTTT